This T cell receptor beta chain stems from a study of shared clonotypes between healthy human individuals (dated by TCRdb to about 2020). About the full investigation: A couple of women and a few men aged 18 to 49 years were included in the cohort. For each donor, CD4 naive and CD4 memory were each run on three plates, CD8 naive on two plates, and CD8 memory on one plate. To estimate repertoire size and how much clonotype sharing occurs between individuals, the study deeply sequenced the blood TCR repertoires of 4 to 6 healthy adults. To increase sequencing depth and limit assay-specific biases, different laboratories used diverse techniques to prepare libraries and sequence TCR repertoires. Per donor, leukapheresis produced somewhere between about 0.94 and 8.9 billion PBMCs.

Broad study findings and their caveats: The genetic and exposure-history diversity represented was limited by the small number of donors. Sampling was limited to blood, and TCR repertoires in tissue likely differ from TCR repertoires in blood. Pairwise subsampling indicated that sequencing depth was expected to affect the degree of clonotype sharing among donors. Higher generation probabilities were observed for clonotypes shared by all four sorted-subset donors than for non-shared clonotypes. Sharing across four donors was observed for about 5% of naive CD4, over 3% of naive CD8, 2% to 2.5% of memory CD4, and roughly 0.4% of memory CD8 clonotypes. Naive subsets generally had larger estimated clonotype richness than memory subsets did. Even with the large sequencing depth, rarefaction of the sorted-subset datasets indicated that sequencing was incomplete.

Concerning this clone itself: Its antigen remains undetermined. Base qualities are missing; no much larger clone stands one base away.

TCR CDR3 regions were amplified from genomic DNA by multiplex PCR using the deep immunoSEQ assay. Genomic DNA extracted from each cell subset was distributed evenly over all wells of several immunoSEQ 96-well plates, and each plate served as one replicate. For sorted subsets, about 200 ng genomic DNA, equal to about 30,000 T cell genomes, was loaded into each replicate PCR. Purified libraries were measured with a Qubit 3.0 fluorometer, size-checked on a Bioanalyzer 2100, and measured again with the KAPA Library Quantification kit. A separate single-read 150-cycle Illumina NextSeq 550 flow cell was used to sequence each immunoSEQ 96-well plate. In the authors' own workflow: Because the immunoSEQ output held only junctional sequences and lacked quality scores, the filtering could not match the filtering applied to full-length reads. To assign V/J genes and CDR3, sequences were annotated using PyIR, a Python wrapper for IgBLAST v1.9, with IMGT germline references. Reads with weak V/J assignments (E-value above 1e-6), missing CDR3, stop codons, out-of-frame junctions, or ambiguous translated residues were removed. V3J clonotypes were defined by identical inferred V gene, J gene, and CDR3 amino acid sequence. The percentage overlap between two repertoires was calculated by dividing the number of shared unique clonotypes by the size of the smaller repertoire. Repertoire richness was assessed with RTK rarefaction, the Chao1 estimator, and Recon v2.1 estimates of unobserved clonotypes. OLGA was used to compute generation probabilities for all TCRbeta clonotypes that the gDNA method yielded from a handful of donors. In TCRdb, the immuneACCESS table is reduced to in-frame sequences with V and J assigned. These tables do not hold every clone; where another copy was compared, an unresolved V gene accounts for under half, and the others remain unexplained. That table supplies the V and J calls and clone size; D and trimming were determined from the DNA. Within this sample are approximately 720,000 clones, with about 90% of them counted one time only. Approximately 24% of the sample is held by the ten biggest clonotypes.

The germline V gene supplies CDR1 SQVTM and CDR2 ANQGSEA. V is trimmed back by 6 bases and J by 3 bases, and the junction contains 5 bases that no gene match accounts for. From its cysteine to its phenylalanine, the CDR3 spans 13 amino acids. This entry keeps only the CDR3 DNA: 39 bases, framed from base 1. CD8 naive samples were obtained by positive selection for CCR7 among CD45RO-negative cells, yielding a CD45RA+CCR7+ population from which TemRA cells were excluded. The donors were healthy, HIV-negative adults who had no recently reported acute infections or vaccinations. All donors were Caucasian adults living in Nashville, Tennessee, USA. After blood collection by leukapheresis, PBMCs were isolated using Ficoll-Histopaque density gradient centrifugation and then cryopreserved in the vapor phase of liquid nitrogen. Purity and quantity of every magnetically sorted T cell population were checked by analytical flow cytometry. Genomic DNA was isolated from every sorted fraction and measured by UV absorbance on a Nanodrop 2000c.

Rearrangement joined TRBV29-1 to TRBJ2-5; the junction holds 9 bases that match TRBD1. The clonotype was recovered from a man aged 30-40 years in good health. Input material: naive CD8+ T cells sorted from blood. The sample's cell subset or site, from its label and the paper: CD45RA+CCR7+. The sequence in DNA is TGCAGCGTACCGGGACAGGGAAAAGAGACCCAGTACTTC. Translated, this gives CSVPGQGKETQYF.